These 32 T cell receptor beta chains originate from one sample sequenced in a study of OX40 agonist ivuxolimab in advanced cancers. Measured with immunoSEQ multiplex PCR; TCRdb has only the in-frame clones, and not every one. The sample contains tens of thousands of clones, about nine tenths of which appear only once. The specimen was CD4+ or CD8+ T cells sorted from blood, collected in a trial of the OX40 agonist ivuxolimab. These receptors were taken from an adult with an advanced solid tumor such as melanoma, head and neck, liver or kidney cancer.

CDR3 DNA: TGTGCCAGCAGCTTGGCAGGCCAGACCTACGAGCAGTACTTC. This sequence encodes CASSLAGQTYEQYF. The chain is built from TRBV5-4 and TRBJ2-7; the D is unclear. CDR3 size: 14 residues. V lost 0 bases to trimming and J lost 2 bases, with 9 bases between them. Germline assignment: CDR1 SGHNT and CDR2 YYREEE (reference sequence).

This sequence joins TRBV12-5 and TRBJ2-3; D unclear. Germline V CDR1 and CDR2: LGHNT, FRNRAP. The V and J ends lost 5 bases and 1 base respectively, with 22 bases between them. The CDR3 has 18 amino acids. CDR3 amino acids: CASGPPQLGIGGTDTQYF. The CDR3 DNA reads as TGTGCTAGTGGTCCACCACAGCTTGGGATAGGTGGCACAGATACGCAGTATTTT.

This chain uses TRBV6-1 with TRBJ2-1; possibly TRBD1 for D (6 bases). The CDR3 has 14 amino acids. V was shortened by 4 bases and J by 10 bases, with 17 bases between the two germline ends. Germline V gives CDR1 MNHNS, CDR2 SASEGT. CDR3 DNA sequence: TGTGCCAGCAGTGTAGTTGAGAGGCAGGGGGAGCAGTTCTTC. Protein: CASSVVERQGEQFF.

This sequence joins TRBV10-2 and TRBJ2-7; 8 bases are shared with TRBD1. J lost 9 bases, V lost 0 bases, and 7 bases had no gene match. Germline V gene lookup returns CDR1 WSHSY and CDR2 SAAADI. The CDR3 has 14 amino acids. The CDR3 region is CASSESGQAIGQYF. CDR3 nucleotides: TGCGCCAGCAGTGAGTCGGGACAGGCAATCGGGCAGTACTTC.

DNA for the CDR3: TGTGCCAGCAGCTCAGCCCACAGCTTGGAAGAGACCCAGTACTTC. Amino acids: CASSSAHSLEETQYF. This chain uses TRBV11-1 with TRBJ2-5; D is undetermined. Trimming left V 4 bases short and J 3 bases short, with 15 bases between. Germline V lookup: CDR1 SGHAT, CDR2 FQDESV (reference sequence). This CDR3 contains 15 residues.

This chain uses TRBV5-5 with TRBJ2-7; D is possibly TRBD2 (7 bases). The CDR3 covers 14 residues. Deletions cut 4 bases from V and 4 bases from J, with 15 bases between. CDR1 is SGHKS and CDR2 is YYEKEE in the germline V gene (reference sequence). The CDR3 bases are TGTGCCAGCAGCCGGCCGGGGGGCGGGTACGAGCAGTACTTC. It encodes CASSRPGGGYEQYF.

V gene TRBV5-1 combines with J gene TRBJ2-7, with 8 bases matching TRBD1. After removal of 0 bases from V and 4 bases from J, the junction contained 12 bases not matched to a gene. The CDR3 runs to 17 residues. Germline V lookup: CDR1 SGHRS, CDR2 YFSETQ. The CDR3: CASSLETGAPLGYEQYF. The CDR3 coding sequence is TGCGCCAGCAGCTTGGAGACAGGGGCGCCCTTGGGGTACGAGCAGTACTTC.

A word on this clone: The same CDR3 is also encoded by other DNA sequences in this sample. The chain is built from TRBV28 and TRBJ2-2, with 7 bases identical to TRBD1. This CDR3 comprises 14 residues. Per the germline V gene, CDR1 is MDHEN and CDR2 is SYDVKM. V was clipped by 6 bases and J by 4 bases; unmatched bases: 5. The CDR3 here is CASRRQGGTGELFF. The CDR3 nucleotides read TGTGCCAGCAGACGACAGGGCGGCACCGGGGAGCTGTTTTTT.

The chain's CDR3 is CASSDTSAYNEQFF. Written as DNA, the CDR3 is TGTGCCAGCAGTGATACTAGCGCATACAATGAGCAGTTCTTC. The gene calls are TRBV2 and TRBJ2-1; 7 bases match TRBD2. Germline CDR1 is SNHLY and CDR2 is FYNNEI. There are 14 residues in the CDR3. Trimming cost V 3 bases and J 4 bases; bases outside gene matches: 3.

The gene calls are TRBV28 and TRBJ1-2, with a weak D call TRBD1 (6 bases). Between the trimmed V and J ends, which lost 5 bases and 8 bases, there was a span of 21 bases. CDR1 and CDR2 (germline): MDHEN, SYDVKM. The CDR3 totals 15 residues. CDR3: CASSLNLQGRGGYTF. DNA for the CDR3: TGTGCCAGCAGTCTAAACCTTCAGGGGAGGGGCGGCTACACCTTC.

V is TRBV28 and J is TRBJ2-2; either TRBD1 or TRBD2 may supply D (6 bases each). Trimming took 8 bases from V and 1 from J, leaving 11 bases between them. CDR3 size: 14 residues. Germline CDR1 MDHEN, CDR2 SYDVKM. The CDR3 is CASEAGQNTGELFF. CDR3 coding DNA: TGTGCCAGCGAGGCGGGACAGAACACCGGGGAGCTGTTTTTT.

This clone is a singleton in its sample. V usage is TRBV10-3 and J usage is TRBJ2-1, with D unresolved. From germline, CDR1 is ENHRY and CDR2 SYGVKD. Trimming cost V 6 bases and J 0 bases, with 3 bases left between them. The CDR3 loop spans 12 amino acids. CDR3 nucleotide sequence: TGTGCCATCAGGGGCTCCTACAATGAGCAGTTCTTC. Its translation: CAIRGSYNEQFF.

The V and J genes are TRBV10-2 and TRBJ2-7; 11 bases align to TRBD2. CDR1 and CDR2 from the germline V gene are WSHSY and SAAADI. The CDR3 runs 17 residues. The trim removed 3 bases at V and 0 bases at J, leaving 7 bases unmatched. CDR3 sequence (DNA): TGCGCCAGCAGTGATGGGTGGACTAGCGGGTTCTCCTACGAGCAGTACTTC. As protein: CASSDGWTSGFSYEQYF.

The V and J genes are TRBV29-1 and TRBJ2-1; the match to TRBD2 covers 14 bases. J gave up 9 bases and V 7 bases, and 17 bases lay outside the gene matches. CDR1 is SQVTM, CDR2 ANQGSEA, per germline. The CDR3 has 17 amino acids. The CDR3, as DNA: TGCAGCGCCGACAGGGCACCGGGACTAGCGGGAGATGGTGAGCAGTTCTTC. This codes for CSADRAPGLAGDGEQFF.

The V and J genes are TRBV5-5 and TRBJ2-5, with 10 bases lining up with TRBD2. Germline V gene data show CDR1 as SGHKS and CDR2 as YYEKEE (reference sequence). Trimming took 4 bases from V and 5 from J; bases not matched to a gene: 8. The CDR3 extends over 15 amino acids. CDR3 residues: CASSLPSGGVETQYF. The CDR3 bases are TGTGCCAGCAGCCTACCTAGCGGGGGAGTGGAGACCCAGTACTTC.

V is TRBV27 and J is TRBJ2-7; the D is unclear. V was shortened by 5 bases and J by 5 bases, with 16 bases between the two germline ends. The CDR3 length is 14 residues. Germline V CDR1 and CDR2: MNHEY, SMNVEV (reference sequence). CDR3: CASSPTEGSHEQYF. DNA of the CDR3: TGTGCCAGCAGTCCAACGGAAGGGTCCCACGAGCAGTACTTC.

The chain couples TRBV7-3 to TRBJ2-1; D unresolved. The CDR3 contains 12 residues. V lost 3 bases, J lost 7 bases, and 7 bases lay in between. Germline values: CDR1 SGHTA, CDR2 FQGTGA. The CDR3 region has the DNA TGTGCCAGCAGCTTCCTCGGGAATGAGCAGTTCTTC. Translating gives CASSFLGNEQFF.

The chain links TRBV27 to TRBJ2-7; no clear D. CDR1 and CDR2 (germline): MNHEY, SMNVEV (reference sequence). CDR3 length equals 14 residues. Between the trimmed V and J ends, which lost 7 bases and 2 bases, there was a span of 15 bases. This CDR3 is CASINLAAAYEQYF. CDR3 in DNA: TGTGCCAGCATCAACTTGGCGGCCGCCTACGAGCAGTACTTC.

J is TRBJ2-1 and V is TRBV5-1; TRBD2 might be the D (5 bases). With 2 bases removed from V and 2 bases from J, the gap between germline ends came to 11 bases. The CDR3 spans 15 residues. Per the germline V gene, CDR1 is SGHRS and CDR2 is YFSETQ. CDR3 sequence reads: CASSLTPGTYNEQFF. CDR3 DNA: TGCGCCAGCAGCTTAACTCCGGGGACCTACAATGAGCAGTTCTTC.

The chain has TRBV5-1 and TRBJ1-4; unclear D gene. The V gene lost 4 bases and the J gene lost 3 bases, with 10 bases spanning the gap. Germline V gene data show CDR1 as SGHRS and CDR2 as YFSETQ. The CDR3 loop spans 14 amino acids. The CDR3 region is CASSLARSNEKLFF. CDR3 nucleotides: TGCGCCAGCAGCCTGGCCCGGTCTAATGAAAAACTGTTTTTT.

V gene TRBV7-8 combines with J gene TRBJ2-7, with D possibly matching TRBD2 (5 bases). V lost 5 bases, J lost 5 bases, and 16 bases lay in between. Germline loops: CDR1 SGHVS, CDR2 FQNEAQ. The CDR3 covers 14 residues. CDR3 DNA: TGTGCCAGCAGCCCCCGGACTTGGGGAAACGAGCAGTACTTC. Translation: CASSPRTWGNEQYF.

In nucleotides, the CDR3 is TGTGCCAGCAGCTTAGAGCAAATTACCTACGAGCAGTACTTC. This gives the protein CASSLEQITYEQYF. The chain recombines TRBV11-2 with TRBJ2-7; D unresolved. The CDR3 loop spans 14 amino acids. Trimming stripped 0 bases from V and 2 bases from J, with 8 bases between. Germline CDR1 SGHAT, CDR2 FQNNGV.

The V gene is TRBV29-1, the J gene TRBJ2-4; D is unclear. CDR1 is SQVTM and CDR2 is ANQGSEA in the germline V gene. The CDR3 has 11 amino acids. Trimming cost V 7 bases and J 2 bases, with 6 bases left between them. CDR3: CSARSKNIQYF. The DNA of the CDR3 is TGCAGCGCCCGGTCCAAAAACATTCAGTACTTC. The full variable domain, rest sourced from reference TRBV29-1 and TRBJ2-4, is SAVISQKPSRDICQRGTSLTIQCQVDSQVTMMFWYRQQPGQSLTLIATANQGSEATYESGFVIDKFPISRPNLTFSTLTVSNMSPEDSSIYLCSARSKNIQYFGAGTRLSVL.

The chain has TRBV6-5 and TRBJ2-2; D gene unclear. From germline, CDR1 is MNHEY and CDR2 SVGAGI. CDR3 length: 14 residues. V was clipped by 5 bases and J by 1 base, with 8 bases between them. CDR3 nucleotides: TGTGCCAGCAGTGTTGTTTGGAACACCGGGGAGCTGTTTTTT. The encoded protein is CASSVVWNTGELFF.

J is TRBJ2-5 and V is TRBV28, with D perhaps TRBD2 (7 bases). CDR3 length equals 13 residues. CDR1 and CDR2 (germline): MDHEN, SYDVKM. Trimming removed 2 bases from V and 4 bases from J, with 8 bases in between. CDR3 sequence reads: CASSLGGAETQYF. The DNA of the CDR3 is TGTGCCAGCAGTTTAGGGGGGGCAGAGACCCAGTACTTC.

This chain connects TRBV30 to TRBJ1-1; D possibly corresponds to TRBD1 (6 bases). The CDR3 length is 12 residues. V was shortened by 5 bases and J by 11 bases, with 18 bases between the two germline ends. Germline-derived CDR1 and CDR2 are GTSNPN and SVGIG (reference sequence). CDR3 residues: CAWDTGRPSAFF. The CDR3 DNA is TGTGCCTGGGATACAGGGCGACCTTCGGCTTTCTTT.

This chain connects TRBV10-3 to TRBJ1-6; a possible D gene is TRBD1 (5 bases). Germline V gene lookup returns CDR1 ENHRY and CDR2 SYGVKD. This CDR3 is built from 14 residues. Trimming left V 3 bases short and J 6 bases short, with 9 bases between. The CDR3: CAISEQALNSPLHF. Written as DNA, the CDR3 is TGTGCCATCAGTGAACAGGCCCTTAATTCACCCCTCCACTTT.

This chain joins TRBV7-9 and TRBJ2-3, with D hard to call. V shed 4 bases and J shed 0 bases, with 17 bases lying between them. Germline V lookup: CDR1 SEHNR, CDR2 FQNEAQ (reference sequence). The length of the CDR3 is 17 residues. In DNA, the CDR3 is TGTGCCAGCAGCTCAGCCCTCCTGCGGTCTAGCACAGATACGCAGTATTTT. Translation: CASSSALLRSSTDTQYF.

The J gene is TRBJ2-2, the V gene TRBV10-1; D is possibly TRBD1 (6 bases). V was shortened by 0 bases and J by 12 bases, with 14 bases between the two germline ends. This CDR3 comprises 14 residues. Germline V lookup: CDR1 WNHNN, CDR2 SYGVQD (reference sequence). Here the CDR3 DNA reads TGCGCCAGCAGTGAGTCTTACAGGGACCCAAAGCTGTTTTTT. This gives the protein CASSESYRDPKLFF.

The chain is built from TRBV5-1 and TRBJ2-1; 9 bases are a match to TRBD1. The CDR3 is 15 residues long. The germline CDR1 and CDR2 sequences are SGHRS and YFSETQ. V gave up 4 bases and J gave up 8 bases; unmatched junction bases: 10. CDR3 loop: CASSPQTGGSDEQFF. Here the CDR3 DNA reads TGCGCCAGCAGCCCCCAGACAGGGGGTTCGGATGAGCAGTTCTTC.

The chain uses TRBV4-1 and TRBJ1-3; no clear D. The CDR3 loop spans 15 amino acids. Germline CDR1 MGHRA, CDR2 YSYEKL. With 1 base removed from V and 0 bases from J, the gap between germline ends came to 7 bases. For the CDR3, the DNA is TGCGCCAGCAGCCAAGGGGTCCCCTCTGGAAACACCATATATTTT. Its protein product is CASSQGVPSGNTIYF.

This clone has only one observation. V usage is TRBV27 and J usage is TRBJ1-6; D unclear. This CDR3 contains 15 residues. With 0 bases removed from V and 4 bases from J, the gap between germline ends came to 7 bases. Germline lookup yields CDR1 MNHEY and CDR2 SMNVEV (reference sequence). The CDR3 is CASSLSAGYNSPLHF. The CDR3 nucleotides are TGTGCCAGCAGTTTATCGGCGGGTTATAATTCACCCCTCCACTTT.